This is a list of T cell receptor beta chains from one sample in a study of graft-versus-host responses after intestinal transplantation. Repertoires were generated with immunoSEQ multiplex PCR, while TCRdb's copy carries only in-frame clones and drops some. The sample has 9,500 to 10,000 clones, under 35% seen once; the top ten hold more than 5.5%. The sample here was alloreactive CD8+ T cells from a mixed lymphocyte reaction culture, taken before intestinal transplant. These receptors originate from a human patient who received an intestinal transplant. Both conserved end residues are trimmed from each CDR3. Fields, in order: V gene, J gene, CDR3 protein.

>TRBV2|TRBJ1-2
ARRGGANYGYT
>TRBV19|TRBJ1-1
ASSWNPGTEAF
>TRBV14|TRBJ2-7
ASSQGRRSSYEQY
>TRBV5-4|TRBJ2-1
ASSLNGGAMNEQF
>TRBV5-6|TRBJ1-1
ASSSQGTNTEAF
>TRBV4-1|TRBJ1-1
ASSRLQGIDTEAF
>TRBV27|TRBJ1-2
ASRRTEYGYT
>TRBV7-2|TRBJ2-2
ASSQPGHYTGELF
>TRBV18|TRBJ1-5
ASPPGQLSSQPQH
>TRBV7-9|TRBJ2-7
ASSPPSGGYNYEQY
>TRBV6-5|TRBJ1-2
ASSYGQEYGYT
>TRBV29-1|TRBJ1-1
SVEAANTEAF
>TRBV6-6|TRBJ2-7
ASSWDSSYEQY
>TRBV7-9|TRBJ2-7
ASSSTRWGGGEGYEQY
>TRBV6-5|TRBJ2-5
ASLEEGLQETQY
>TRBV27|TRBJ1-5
ASRPGQHQPQH
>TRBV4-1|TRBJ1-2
ASSHPTGYGYT